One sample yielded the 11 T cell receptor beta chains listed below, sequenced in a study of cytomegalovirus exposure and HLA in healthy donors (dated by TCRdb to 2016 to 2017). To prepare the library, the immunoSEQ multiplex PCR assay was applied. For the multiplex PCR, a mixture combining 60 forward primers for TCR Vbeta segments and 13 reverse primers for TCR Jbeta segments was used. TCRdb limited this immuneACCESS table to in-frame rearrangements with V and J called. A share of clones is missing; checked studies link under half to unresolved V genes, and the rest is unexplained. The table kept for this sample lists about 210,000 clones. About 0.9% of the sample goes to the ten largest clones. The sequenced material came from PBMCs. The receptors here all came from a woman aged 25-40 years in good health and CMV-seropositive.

CDR3 sequence (DNA): TGTGCCAGCAGCAAGGGAGACTCCTACGAGCAGTACTTC. Translated: CASSKGDSYEQYF. The J gene is TRBJ2-7, the V gene TRBV11-3, with D tentatively TRBD2 (5 bases). The CDR3 loop spans 13 amino acids. V lost 5 bases and J lost 0, with 8 bases in between. Germline V gene data show CDR1 as SGHNT and CDR2 as YENEEA.

CDR3 coding DNA: TGTGCCAGCAGTGGTAGGACTAGCGGGAGCGAGAAGACCCAGTACTTC. Translation gives CASSGRTSGSEKTQYF. The chain couples TRBV2 to TRBJ2-5; 13 bases align to TRBD2. Germline trimming cut 4 bases from V and 6 bases from J; bases unmatched to any gene: 8. This CDR3 comprises 16 residues. Germline CDR1 reads SNHLY; CDR2 reads FYNNEI.

The CDR3: CSVEDGGKGGPYNEQFF. The CDR3 nucleotides are TGCAGCGTTGAAGATGGGGGTAAGGGAGGGCCCTACAATGAGCAGTTCTTC. V usage is TRBV29-1 and J usage is TRBJ2-1; 7 bases match TRBD2. Germline V lookup: CDR1 SQVTM, CDR2 ANQGSEA. The CDR3 totals 17 residues. Trimming took 0 bases from V and 2 from J; bases not matched to a gene: 10.

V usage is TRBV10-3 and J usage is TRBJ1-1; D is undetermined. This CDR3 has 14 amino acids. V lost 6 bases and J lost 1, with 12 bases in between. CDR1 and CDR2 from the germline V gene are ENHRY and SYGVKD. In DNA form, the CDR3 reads TGTGCCATCAGGAGGCCCCCAGAGAACACTGAAGCTTTCTTT. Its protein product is CAIRRPPENTEAFF.

The CDR3 protein is CASSPGGTGGKYEQYF. CDR3 sequence (DNA): TGTGCCAGCAGCCCCGGGGGTACAGGGGGCAAGTACGAGCAGTACTTC. The rearrangement uses TRBV5-4 and TRBJ2-7; 9 bases align to TRBD1. CDR1 is SGHNT, CDR2 YYREEE, per germline (reference sequence). V was clipped by 4 bases and J by 4 bases; unmatched bases: 12. The CDR3 is made up of 16 amino acids.

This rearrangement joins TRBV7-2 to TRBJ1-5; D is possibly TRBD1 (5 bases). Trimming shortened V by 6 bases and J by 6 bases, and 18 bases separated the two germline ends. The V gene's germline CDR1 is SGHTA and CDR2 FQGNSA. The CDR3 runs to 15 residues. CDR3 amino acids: CASRGSQGIGQPQHF. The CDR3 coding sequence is TGTGCCAGCAGAGGCAGCCAGGGAATCGGTCAGCCCCAGCATTTT.

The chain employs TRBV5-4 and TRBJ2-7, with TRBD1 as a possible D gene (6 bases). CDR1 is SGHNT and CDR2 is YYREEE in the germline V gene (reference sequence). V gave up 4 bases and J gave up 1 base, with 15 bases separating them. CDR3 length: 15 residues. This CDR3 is CASSTQGPGSYEQYF. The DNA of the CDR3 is TGTGCCAGCAGCACACAGGGCCCTGGATCCTACGAGCAGTACTTC.

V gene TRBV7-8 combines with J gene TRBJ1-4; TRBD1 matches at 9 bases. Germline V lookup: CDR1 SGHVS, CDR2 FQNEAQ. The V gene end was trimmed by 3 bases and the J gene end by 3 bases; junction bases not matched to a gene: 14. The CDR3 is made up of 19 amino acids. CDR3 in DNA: TGTGCCAGCAGCTTGACCGGGACAGGGTATGGGAGAGCTAATGAAAAACTGTTTTTT. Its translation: CASSLTGTGYGRANEKLFF.

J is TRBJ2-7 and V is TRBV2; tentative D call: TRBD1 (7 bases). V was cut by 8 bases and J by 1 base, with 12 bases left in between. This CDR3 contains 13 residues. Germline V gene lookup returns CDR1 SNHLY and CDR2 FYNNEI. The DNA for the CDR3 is TGTGCCAGCGGGGGGACAGCTTCCTACGAGCAGTACTTC. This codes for CASGGTASYEQYF. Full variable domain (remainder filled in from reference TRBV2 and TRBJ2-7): EPEVTQTPSHQVTQMGQEVILRCVPISNHLYFYWYRQILGQKVEFLVSFYNNEISEKSEIFDDQFSVERPDGSNFTLKIRSTKLEDSAMYFCASGGTASYEQYFGPGTRLTVT.

For the CDR3, the DNA is TGTGCCAGCAGTATACAGCTCAGAACTGAAGCTTTCTTT. Its protein is CASSIQLRTEAFF. The rearrangement links TRBV28 to TRBJ1-1; D is unresolved. V was pared by 5 bases and J by 5 bases, with 12 bases between. CDR3 length equals 13 residues. Germline CDR1 MDHEN, CDR2 SYDVKM.

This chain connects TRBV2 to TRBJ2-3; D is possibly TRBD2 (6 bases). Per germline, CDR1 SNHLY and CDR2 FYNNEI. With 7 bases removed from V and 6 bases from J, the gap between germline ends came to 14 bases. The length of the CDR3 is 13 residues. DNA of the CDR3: TGTGCCAGCATGGGACTGCACAGGGATACGCAGTATTTT. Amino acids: CASMGLHRDTQYF.